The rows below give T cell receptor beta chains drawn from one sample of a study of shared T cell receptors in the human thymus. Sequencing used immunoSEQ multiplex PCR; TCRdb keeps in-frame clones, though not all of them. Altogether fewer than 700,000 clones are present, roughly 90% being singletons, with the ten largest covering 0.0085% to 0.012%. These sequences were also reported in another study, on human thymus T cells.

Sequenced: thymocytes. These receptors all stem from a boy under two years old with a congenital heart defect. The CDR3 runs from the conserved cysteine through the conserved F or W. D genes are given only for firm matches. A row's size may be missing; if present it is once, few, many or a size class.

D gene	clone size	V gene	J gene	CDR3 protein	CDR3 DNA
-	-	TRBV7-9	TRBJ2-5	CASSVGLVIPETQYF	TGTGCCAGCAGCGTTGGCCTAGTTATTCCCGAGACCCAGTACTTC
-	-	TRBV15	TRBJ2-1	CATSRDPLTGEGNEQFF	TGTGCCACCAGCAGAGATCCCCTGACAGGAGAGGGCAATGAGCAGTTCTTC
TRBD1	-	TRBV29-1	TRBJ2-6	CSVGQGAGANVLTF	TGCAGCGTCGGACAGGGGGCTGGGGCCAACGTCCTGACTTTC
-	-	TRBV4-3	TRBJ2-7	CASSQEGSETFYEQYF	TGCGCCAGCAGCCAAGAGGGCAGTGAAACTTTTTACGAGCAGTACTTC
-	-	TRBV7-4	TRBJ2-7	CASSSPPGQYF	TGTGCCAGCAGCTCCCCCCCGGGGCAGTACTTC
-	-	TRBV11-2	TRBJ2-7	CASSPWSGRLREQYF	TGTGCCAGCAGCCCCTGGAGTGGGAGGTTGAGGGAGCAGTACTTC
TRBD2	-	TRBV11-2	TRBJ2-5	CASSSIAGGKETQYF	TGTGCCAGCAGCTCCATAGCGGGAGGGAAAGAGACCCAGTACTTC
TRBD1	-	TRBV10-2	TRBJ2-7	CASSDPDRAYEQYF	TGCGCCAGCAGTGACCCGGACAGGGCCTACGAGCAGTACTTC
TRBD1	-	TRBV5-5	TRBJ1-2	CASSGGGQGWGYTF	TGTGCCAGCAGCGGAGGCGGACAGGGGTGGGGTTACACCTTC
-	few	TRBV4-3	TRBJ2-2	CASSQDGAPAGELFF	TGCGCCAGCAGCCAAGATGGGGCCCCAGCCGGGGAGCTGTTTTTT
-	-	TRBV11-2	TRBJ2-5	CASSSLGTKYQETQYF	TGTGCCAGCAGCTCCCTCGGGACAAAGTACCAAGAGACCCAGTACTTC
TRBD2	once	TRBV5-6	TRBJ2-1	CASSLGAGGPGHEQFF	TGTGCCAGCAGCTTGGGGGCGGGAGGGCCTGGGCATGAGCAGTTCTTC
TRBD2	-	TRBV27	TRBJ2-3	CASSPTPRLAASTDTQYF	TGTGCCAGCAGTCCAACCCCTCGCCTAGCGGCTAGCACAGATACGCAGTATTTT
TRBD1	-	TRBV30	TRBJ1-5	CAWTDREEDQPQHF	TGCGCCTGGACCGACAGGGAGGAGGATCAGCCCCAGCATTTT
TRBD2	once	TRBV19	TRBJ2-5	CASSIAARTSGSGETQYF	TGTGCCAGTAGTATAGCCGCTCGGACTAGCGGATCCGGGGAGACCCAGTACTTC
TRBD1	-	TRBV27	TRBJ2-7	CAIAASEDRGLYF	TGTGCCATCGCGGCATCCGAAGACAGGGGGCTGTACTTC
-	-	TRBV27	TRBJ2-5	CASSSFGARQETQYF	TGTGCCAGCAGTTCCTTCGGAGCCCGACAAGAGACCCAGTACTTC
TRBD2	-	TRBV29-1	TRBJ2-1	CSVEGRPGVAGGRDEQFF	TGCAGCGTTGAAGGAAGACCTGGGGTAGCGGGAGGTAGGGATGAGCAGTTCTTC
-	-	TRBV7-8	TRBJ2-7	CASSLTGGKPGLALSYEQYF	TGTGCCAGCAGCTTGACAGGGGGTAAACCGGGACTAGCGCTCTCCTACGAGCAGTACTTC
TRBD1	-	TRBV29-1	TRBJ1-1	CSAVDRGGNTEAFF	TGCAGCGCAGTTGACAGGGGGGGGAACACTGAAGCTTTCTTT
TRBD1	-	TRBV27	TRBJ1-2	CASSPFRGRAGGYTF	TGTGCCAGCAGTCCATTCAGGGGGCGGGCTGGTGGCTACACCTTC
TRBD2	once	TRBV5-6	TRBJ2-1	CASSLGREDEQFF	TGTGCCAGCAGCTTGGGGCGGGAGGATGAGCAGTTCTTC
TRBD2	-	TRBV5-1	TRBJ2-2	CASSLGGLAGVFSGTGELFF	TGCGCCAGCAGCTTGGGGGGCCTAGCGGGAGTTTTTAGTGGCACCGGGGAGCTGTTTTTT
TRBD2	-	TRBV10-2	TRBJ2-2	CASRAGGLGGELFF	TGCGCCAGCAGGGCGGGAGGGCTCGGCGGGGAGCTGTTTTTT
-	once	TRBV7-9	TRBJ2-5	CASSSGDFQETQYF	TGTGCCAGCAGCTCTGGGGACTTCCAAGAGACCCAGTACTTC
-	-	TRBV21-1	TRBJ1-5	CASSNRDTPGSNQPQHF	TGTGCCAGCAGCAACAGGGACACCCCTGGGAGCAATCAGCCCCAGCATTTT
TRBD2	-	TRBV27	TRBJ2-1	CASSGLEREGLGNEQFF	TGTGCCAGCAGTGGGTTAGAGCGGGAGGGCCTGGGGAATGAGCAGTTCTTC
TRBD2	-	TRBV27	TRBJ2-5	CASSLLAGASSKETQYF	TGTGCCAGCAGTTTACTAGCGGGAGCTAGCTCGAAAGAGACCCAGTACTTC
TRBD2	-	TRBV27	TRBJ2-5	CASSTPAGGETQYF	TGTGCCAGCAGTACTCCAGCGGGAGGGGAGACCCAGTACTTC
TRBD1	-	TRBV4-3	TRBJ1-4	CASSQEVWAGGDGTNEKLFF	TGCGCCAGCAGCCAAGAAGTTTGGGCAGGGGGCGATGGGACTAATGAAAAACTGTTTTTT
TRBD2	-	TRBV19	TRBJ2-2	CASWGGNLNTGELFF	TGTGCCAGTTGGGGGGGAAACCTAAACACCGGGGAGCTGTTTTTT
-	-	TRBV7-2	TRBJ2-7	CASSLASARPPSSEQYF	TGTGCCAGCAGCTTAGCATCGGCTAGACCCCCCTCCTCCGAGCAGTACTTC
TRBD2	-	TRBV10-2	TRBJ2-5	CASSEISGSGWETQYF	TGCGCCAGCAGTGAGATTAGCGGGAGTGGGTGGGAGACCCAGTACTTC
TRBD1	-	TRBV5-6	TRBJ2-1	CASSGIRDRGHNEQFF	TGTGCCAGCAGCGGAATCCGGGACAGGGGGCACAATGAGCAGTTCTTC
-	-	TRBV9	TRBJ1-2	CASSGKQLTSGYTF	TGTGCCAGCAGCGGAAAACAATTAACTAGTGGCTACACCTTC
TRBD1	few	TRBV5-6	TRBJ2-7	CASSSGQGSYEQYF	TGTGCCAGCAGCTCGGGACAGGGGAGCTACGAGCAGTACTTC
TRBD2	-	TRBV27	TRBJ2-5	CASRGGSGRETQYF	TGTGCCAGCAGGGGCGGTAGCGGGAGGGAGACCCAGTACTTC
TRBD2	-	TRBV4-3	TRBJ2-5	CASSQVGSGADQETQYF	TGCGCCAGCAGCCAAGTGGGTAGCGGGGCTGACCAAGAGACCCAGTACTTC
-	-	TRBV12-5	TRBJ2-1	CASGLVRVGGAPVDEQFF	TGTGCTAGTGGTTTGGTACGTGTCGGCGGGGCTCCCGTGGATGAGCAGTTCTTC
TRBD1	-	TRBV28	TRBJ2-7	CASRSRDSLTYEQYF	TGTGCCAGCCGAAGTCGGGACAGCTTAACCTACGAGCAGTACTTC
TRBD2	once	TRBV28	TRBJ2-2	CASSHGSGRANTGELFF	TGTGCCAGCAGTCACGGTAGCGGGAGGGCGAACACCGGGGAGCTGTTTTTT
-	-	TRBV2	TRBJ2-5	CASSVYKLRRQETQYF	TGTGCCAGCAGTGTATATAAACTAAGGAGGCAAGAGACCCAGTACTTC
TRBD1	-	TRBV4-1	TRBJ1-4	CASSHRQGAITNEKLFF	TGCGCCAGCAGCCACCGACAGGGGGCTATAACTAATGAAAAACTGTTTTTT
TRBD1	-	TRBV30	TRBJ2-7	CAWRGTGEEQYF	TGTGCCTGGAGAGGGACAGGGGAAGAGCAGTACTTC
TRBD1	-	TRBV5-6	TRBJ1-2	CASSLVTQGADGYGYTF	TGTGCCAGCAGCTTGGTTACACAGGGGGCCGATGGCTATGGCTACACCTTC
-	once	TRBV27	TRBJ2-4	CASSLAAGGGGDIQYF	TGTGCCAGCAGTTTGGCAGCAGGGGGCGGGGGAGACATTCAGTACTTC
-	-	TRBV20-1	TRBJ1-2	CSARHQRGYTF	TGCAGTGCTAGACATCAGCGTGGCTACACCTTC
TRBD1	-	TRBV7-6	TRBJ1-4	CASSAGTGGGGEKLFF	TGTGCCAGCAGCGCGGGGACAGGGGGAGGAGGGGAAAAACTGTTTTTT
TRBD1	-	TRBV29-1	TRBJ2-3	CSVEGTVTDTQYF	TGCAGCGTTGAGGGGACAGTCACAGATACGCAGTATTTT
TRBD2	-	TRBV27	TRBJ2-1	CASSFYNGRAHYNEQFF	TGTGCCAGCAGTTTCTATAACGGGAGGGCCCACTACAATGAGCAGTTCTTC
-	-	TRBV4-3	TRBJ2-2	CASSQEGPRAQPGELFF	TGCGCCAGCAGCCAAGAAGGACCGAGGGCTCAGCCCGGGGAGCTGTTTTTT
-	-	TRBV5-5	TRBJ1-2	CASPRLRYTF	TGTGCCAGCCCGCGCCTGCGCTACACCTTC
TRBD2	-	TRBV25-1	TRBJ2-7	CASSDDGLAGYEQYF	TGTGCCAGCAGTGATGACGGACTAGCGGGCTACGAGCAGTACTTC
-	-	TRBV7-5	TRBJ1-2	CARSLDGLKYGYTF	TGTGCCAGAAGCTTGGACGGACTGAAGTATGGCTACACCTTC